This entry describes one T cell receptor beta chain. Its target is unknown. At the DNA level, this CDR3 is encoded by other sequences in the same sample as well. Using around 180 ng DNA, approximately 30,000 T cell genomes, the sorted-subset replicate PCRs were run. The protocol was immunoSEQ multiplex PCR, while the TCRdb copy is restricted to in-frame clones and leaves out a portion. The repertoire consists of some 500,000 clones, with 90% to 96% occurring once and the leading ten covering around 0.067%. CD45RA+ naive and CD45RA-negative memory subsets were separated from CD4+ cells. The data derive from a study of shared clonotypes between healthy human individuals. Study-level results: Memory subsets generally showed smaller estimated richness than naive subsets did.

From germline, CDR1 is SGHRS and CDR2 YFSETQ. Trimming stripped 4 bases from V and 2 bases from J, with 12 bases between. This CDR3 is built from 14 residues. The specimen sequenced was naive CD4+ T cells sorted from blood. Noted subset: CD45RA+ positively selected. The origin of this receptor is a woman aged 25 to 39 in good health. The chain employs TRBV5-1 and TRBJ1-1, with a weak D call TRBD1 (6 bases). The CDR3 sequence: CASSPGGPNTEAFF. The CDR3 DNA reads as TGCGCCAGCAGCCCGGGGGGCCCTAACACTGAAGCTTTCTTT.